One sample yielded the 3 T cell receptor beta chains listed below, sequenced in a study of cytotoxic CD8 clonotypes in ibrutinib-treated CLL. Measured with immunoSEQ multiplex PCR; TCRdb has only the in-frame clones, and not every one. The sample has around 130,000 clones; around 84% are singletons. Sequenced material: PBMCs, taken after 24 months of ibrutinib treatment. The receptors come from a human donor with chronic lymphocytic leukemia.

The chain couples TRBV5-8 to TRBJ2-7; 7 nucleotides align to TRBD1. The CDR3 contains 15 residues. V was pared by 1 base and J by 2 bases, with 6 bases of the junction left unmatched. Germline CDR1 and CDR2: SGHTS and YDEGEE. The CDR3 reads CASSLRDSRAYEQYF. Here the CDR3 DNA reads TGTGCCAGCAGCTTGAGGGACAGCCGAGCCTACGAGCAGTACTTC.

The chain is built from TRBV4-1 and TRBJ2-2, with no clear D. The ends were cut back, 0 bases at V and 6 bases at J, with 8 bases in the middle. Looked up from germline, CDR1 is MGHRA and CDR2 is YSYEKL. The CDR3 has 14 residues. The CDR3 sequence is CASSQDKIAGELFF. In nucleotides, the CDR3 is TGCGCCAGCAGCCAAGATAAGATCGCCGGGGAGCTGTTTTTT.

The gene calls are TRBV27 and TRBJ2-7; perhaps TRBD1 as D (5 bases). The germline V gene has CDR1 MNHEY and CDR2 SMNVEV (reference sequence). V lost 5 bases and J 4 bases, leaving 18 bases between the germline ends. The CDR3 spans 15 residues. The CDR3 here is CASSPPGHRSYEQYF. The DNA of the CDR3 is TGTGCCAGCAGTCCTCCGGGCCACAGGAGTTACGAGCAGTACTTC.